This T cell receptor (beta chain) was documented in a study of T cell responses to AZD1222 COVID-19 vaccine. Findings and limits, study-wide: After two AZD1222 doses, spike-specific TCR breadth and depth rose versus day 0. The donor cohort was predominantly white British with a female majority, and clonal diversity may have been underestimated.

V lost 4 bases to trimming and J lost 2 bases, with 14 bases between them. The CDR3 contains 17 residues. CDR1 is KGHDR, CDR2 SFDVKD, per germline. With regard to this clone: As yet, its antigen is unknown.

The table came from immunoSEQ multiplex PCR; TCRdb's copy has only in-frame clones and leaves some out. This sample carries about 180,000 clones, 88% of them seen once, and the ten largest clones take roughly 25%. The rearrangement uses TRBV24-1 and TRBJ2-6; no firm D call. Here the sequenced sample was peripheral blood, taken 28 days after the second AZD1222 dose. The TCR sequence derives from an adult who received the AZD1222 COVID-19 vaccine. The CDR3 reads CATSDWQDNPGANVLTF. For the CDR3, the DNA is TGTGCCACCAGTGACTGGCAGGATAATCCTGGGGCCAACGTCCTGACTTTC.